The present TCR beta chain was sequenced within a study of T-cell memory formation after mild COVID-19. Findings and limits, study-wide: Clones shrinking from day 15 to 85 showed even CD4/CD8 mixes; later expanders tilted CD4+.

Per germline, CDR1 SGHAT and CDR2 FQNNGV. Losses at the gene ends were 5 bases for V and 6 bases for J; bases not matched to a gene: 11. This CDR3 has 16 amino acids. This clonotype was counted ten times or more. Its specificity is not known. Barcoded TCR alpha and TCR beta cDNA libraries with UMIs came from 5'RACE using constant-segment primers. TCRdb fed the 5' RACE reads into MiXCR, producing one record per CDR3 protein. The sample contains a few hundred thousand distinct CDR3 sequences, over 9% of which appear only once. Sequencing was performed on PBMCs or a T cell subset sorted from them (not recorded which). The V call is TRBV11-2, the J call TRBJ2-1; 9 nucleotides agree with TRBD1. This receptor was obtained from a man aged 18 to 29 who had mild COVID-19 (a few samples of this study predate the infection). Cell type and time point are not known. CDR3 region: CASSPGPGTGLNEQFF. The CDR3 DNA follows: TGTGCCAGCAGCCCAGGCCCCGGGACAGGGCTCAATGAGCAGTTCTTC.